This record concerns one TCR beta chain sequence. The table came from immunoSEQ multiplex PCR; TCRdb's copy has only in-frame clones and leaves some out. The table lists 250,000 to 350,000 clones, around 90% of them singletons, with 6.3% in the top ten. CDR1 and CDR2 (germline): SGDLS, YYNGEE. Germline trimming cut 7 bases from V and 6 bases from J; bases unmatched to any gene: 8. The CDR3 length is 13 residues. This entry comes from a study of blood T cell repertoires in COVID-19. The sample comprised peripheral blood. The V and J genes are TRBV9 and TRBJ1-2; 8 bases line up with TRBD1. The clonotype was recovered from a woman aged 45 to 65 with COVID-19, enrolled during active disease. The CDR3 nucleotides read TGTGCCAGCCGTCGGACAGGGTCGGATGGCTACACCTTC. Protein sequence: CASRRTGSDGYTF.